This T cell receptor (beta chain) was sequenced during a study of blood T cells in healthy people across ages. Study-level findings and limits: It was held that diversity estimates obtained from one million T cells represented underestimates.

This clonotype has only a few counts. What it binds is unknown. The CDR3 covers 13 residues. V lost 6 bases and J 4 bases, leaving 11 bases between the germline ends. Primers used in a second PCR of roughly 7 to 12 cycles were a sample-barcoded 5' primer and a J-beta primer mix. TCRdb reprocessed the 5' RACE reads with MiXCR, giving one entry per CDR3 protein. In the table there are about a million distinct CDR3 sequences, 48% of which are singletons. Sequenced input: blood. The rearrangement uses TRBV12-3 or TRBV12-4 and TRBJ2-3; no clear D. This clonotype was obtained from a man aged 30-40 years in good health. In DNA form, the CDR3 reads TGTGCCAGCAGGTCGACCGAGGCAGATACGCAGTATTTT. Protein sequence: CASRSTEADTQYF.